Shown below are 11 T cell receptor beta chains from a single sample sequenced in a study of cytomegalovirus exposure and HLA in healthy donors. Researchers ran the PCR with 60 Vbeta and 13 Jbeta primers. The assay was immunoSEQ multiplex PCR, and TCRdb's table has in-frame clones only and misses some. This sample yields fewer than 250,000 clones, of which around 81% are seen a single time; 10% belongs to the top ten. The sequencing input was PBMCs. Source of these receptors: a woman between 45 and 60 years old in good health and CMV-seropositive.

This clone showed up just a few times. J is TRBJ2-7 and V is TRBV30; D unresolved. V lost 1 base to trimming and J lost 3 bases, with 4 bases between them. The CDR3 has 11 residues. From germline, CDR1 is GTSNPN and CDR2 SVGIG (reference sequence). The CDR3 protein is CAWSAFYEQYF. The CDR3 region has the DNA TGTGCCTGGAGTGCTTTCTACGAGCAGTACTTC.

The chain is built from TRBV11-2 and TRBJ2-5, with 14 positions matching TRBD2. The CDR3 contains 15 residues. The ends lost 5 bases at V and 5 bases at J; junction bases unmatched: 4. Germline loops: CDR1 SGHAT, CDR2 FQNNGV. CDR3 sequence reads: CASSQGLAGEETQYF. The CDR3 coding sequence is TGTGCCAGCAGCCAGGGACTAGCGGGGGAGGAGACCCAGTACTTC. The whole variable domain, filled in from reference TRBV11-2 and TRBJ2-5, reads EAGVAQSPRYKIIEKRQSVAFWCNPISGHATLYWYQQILGQGPKLLIQFQNNGVVDDSQLPKDRFSAERLKGVDSTLKIQPAKLEDSAVYLCASSQGLAGEETQYFGPGTRLLVL.

The J gene is TRBJ2-1, the V gene TRBV9; D is perhaps TRBD2 (5 bases). V gave up 0 bases and J gave up 10 bases, with 11 bases separating them. The germline CDR1 and CDR2 sequences are SGDLS and YYNGEE. CDR3 length: 13 amino acids. DNA for the CDR3: TGTGCCAGCAGCGTAGCGGTGCTAGCAGAGCAGTTCTTC. Protein product: CASSVAVLAEQFF.

The chain employs TRBV5-1 and TRBJ1-2, with D perhaps TRBD1 (6 bases). CDR1 and CDR2 (germline): SGHRS, YFSETQ. V lost 4 bases and J lost 6, with 13 bases in between. The CDR3 spans 13 residues. The CDR3 nucleotides read TGCGCCAGCAGCCCGACACAGGGCGATGGCTACACCTTC. Translating gives CASSPTQGDGYTF.

This rearrangement joins TRBV19 to TRBJ2-7, with 10 nucleotides matching TRBD1. The CDR3 consists of 17 residues. Germline CDR1 reads LNHDA; CDR2 reads SQIVND (reference sequence). V lost 2 bases and J lost 4; bases outside the gene matches: 11. The CDR3 DNA is TGTGCCAGTAGTATAACCATCGGACAGGGGGGAGGATACGAGCAGTACTTC. Translating it yields CASSITIGQGGGYEQYF.

The chain joins TRBV5-1 to TRBJ1-1; D gene ambiguous. This CDR3 has 13 amino acids. The V end lost 0 bases, the J end lost 2 bases, and 5 bases lay between the germline ends. CDR1 is SGHRS, CDR2 YFSETQ, per germline. In DNA, the CDR3 is TGCGCCAGCAGCTTGGAGACAAACACTGAAGCTTTCTTT. Its translation: CASSLETNTEAFF.

This clone was recorded once. The gene calls are TRBV7-3 and TRBJ2-3; D is ambiguous. V was pared by 1 base and J by 0 bases, with 8 bases between. Germline V gene data show CDR1 as SGHTA and CDR2 as FQGTGA. This CDR3 is built from 15 residues. The CDR3 sequence is CASSLRAVSTDTQYF. CDR3 in DNA: TGTGCCAGCAGCTTAAGGGCCGTTAGCACAGATACGCAGTATTTT.

CDR3 in DNA: TGTGCCAGCAGCTTAGGGGACAGACCCTACGAGCAGTACTTC. The encoded protein is CASSLGDRPYEQYF. V and J are TRBV7-3 and TRBJ2-7; 7 bases match TRBD1. Germline trimming cut 2 bases from V and 2 bases from J; bases unmatched to any gene: 3. This CDR3 spans 14 amino acids. Germline V CDR1 and CDR2: SGHTA, FQGTGA.

The chain recombines TRBV5-6 with TRBJ1-3; TRBD1 is a possible D gene (5 bases). Between the trimmed V and J ends, which lost 1 base and 3 bases, there was a span of 8 bases. CDR3 size: 14 residues. Germline V lookup: CDR1 SGHDT, CDR2 YYEEEE. The CDR3 DNA reads TGTGCCAGCAGCTTGTTCCAGGGTGGAAACACCATATATTTT. This sequence encodes CASSLFQGGNTIYF.

This clone was counted once. This chain uses TRBV18 with TRBJ2-1; D is uncertain. CDR1 is KGHSH, CDR2 LQKENI, per germline. V was trimmed by 1 base and J by 2 bases, leaving 12 bases between them. The CDR3 loop spans 16 amino acids. CDR3 sequence: CASSPLSPLAYNEQFF. The DNA of the CDR3 is TGTGCCAGCTCACCACTTTCCCCCCTAGCCTACAATGAGCAGTTCTTC.

The chain uses TRBV29-1 and TRBJ1-4; the D gene is possibly TRBD1 (5 bases). Per the germline V gene, CDR1 is SQVTM and CDR2 is ANQGSEA. The CDR3 loop spans 13 amino acids. The V end lost 5 bases, the J end lost 7 bases, and 14 bases lay between the germline ends. CDR3 sequence reads: CSVIGGAAEKLFF. DNA for the CDR3: TGCAGCGTTATAGGTGGGGCGGCTGAAAAACTGTTTTTT.